This TCR beta chain was identified in a study of blood T cell repertoires in COVID-19. Study context: The United States, Italy and Spain were the sources of the acute and convalescent COVID-19 samples.

With V trimmed by 3 bases and J by 4 bases, 3 bases remained unmatched. The CDR3 spans 15 residues. The V gene's germline CDR1 is LNHDA and CDR2 SQIVND (reference sequence). In the authors' workflow: How many nucleated cells were present was estimated from reference gene primer amplification. This table comes from immunoSEQ multiplex PCR, and its TCRdb copy is limited to in-frame clones, with some not included. V and J calls and clone size come straight from that table; D and trimming were deduced from the DNA. The sample has around 450,000 clones, roughly 87% seen once. Across roughly 25 US areas, participants ranged in age from about 18 to 100 years. Cohort 3 recovered donors had two negative PCRs, clearance, or symptom resolution.

The chain employs TRBV19 and TRBJ2-5; TRBD1 agrees at 12 bases. This receptor was taken from a woman younger than 30 who had recovered from COVID-19. Material for sequencing was PBMCs or T cells enriched from blood (not recorded which). The CDR3 nucleotides are TGTGCCAGTAGTATGGGACAGGGGGCAGGAGAGACCCAGTACTTC. It codes for CASSMGQGAGETQYF.